The T cell receptor (beta chain) under discussion was sequenced for a study of cytomegalovirus exposure and HLA in healthy donors. Regarding the study as a whole: The study labeled 150 to 200 TCR beta chains cytomegalovirus-associated. Through in vitro validation, a few CMV-associated chains were shown to be specific for CMV antigens.

In the case of this clone: Its antigen remains unidentified.

Clones were read by immunoSEQ multiplex PCR, and TCRdb kept only the in-frame ones, dropping some. Counted here are about 63,000 clones, 95% occurring once; the ten biggest clones make up over 6%. The junction had 6 bases not matched to a gene; V was cut back by 0 bases and J by 2 bases. The CDR3 covers 15 residues. Germline V gene sequence: CDR1 SQVTM, CDR2 ANQGSEA. The V gene is TRBV29-1, the J gene TRBJ2-7; 8 nucleotides match TRBD1. The clonotype originates from a woman between 18 and 29 years old in good health and CMV-seropositive. Sequenced input: PBMCs. CDR3 protein: CSVEDDRGSPYEQYF. The CDR3 DNA reads as TGCAGCGTTGAAGATGACAGGGGCTCTCCCTACGAGCAGTACTTC.